This T cell receptor (beta chain) was sequenced during a study of blood T cell repertoires in COVID-19. As for the study in general: Italy, Spain and the United States were the sources of the convalescent and acute COVID-19 samples. PBMCs, B-cell-depleted T cells, or T cells provided the cDNA or gDNA that made up the material.

Per the original methods: Amplification of reference gene primers was used by the study to estimate nucleated cell counts. Some clones are missing from TCRdb's copy, which holds only in-frame ones; the method was immunoSEQ multiplex PCR. That table gives V, J and clone size, and the DNA gave D and trimming. The table records 150,000 to 200,000 clones, 87% of them present only once. Germline values: CDR1 SGHKS, CDR2 YYEKEE (reference sequence). The CDR3 totals 14 residues. The germline V and J ends were trimmed by 1 base and 4 bases, with 9 bases remaining between them. The TCR sequence derives from a man between 60 and 70 years old with active or convalescent COVID-19. The source material was peripheral blood. V and J are TRBV5-5 and TRBJ1-3, with D hard to call. For the CDR3, the DNA is TGTGCCAGCAGCTTGACCCCGGGGGGAAACACCATATATTTT. Residues: CASSLTPGGNTIYF.